This T cell receptor beta chain was sequenced for a study of blood T cell repertoires in COVID-19. Method: immunoSEQ multiplex PCR; TCRdb's copy keeps in-frame clones and lacks some. The table has 5,500 to 6,000 clones, approximately 84% seen once. The sequencing input was peripheral blood. The clonotype comes from a human donor in a cohort sampled during active COVID-19.

CDR3 loop: CASIGGMGINEQFF. The CDR3 DNA reads as TGTGCCAGTATCGGCGGGATGGGTATCAATGAGCAGTTCTTC. V gene TRBV19 combines with J gene TRBJ2-1; perhaps TRBD2 as D (6 bases). CDR1 is LNHDA and CDR2 is SQIVND in the germline V gene (reference sequence). This CDR3 comprises 14 residues. V gave up 7 bases and J gave up 6 bases, with 16 bases separating them.